What follows describes a single TCR beta chain. Its antigen is unidentified. This specimen belongs to a study of CD8+ T cells in alopecia areata. Overall study: It was oral tofacitinib, at 5 to 10 mg twice daily, that treated patients received.

Study-wide results and caveats: For lesional scalp, especially alopecia totalis/universalis, clonality was higher than in normal scalp. The study also sequences resident alphabeta T cells of normal skin in scalp samples.

Germline V gene data show CDR1 as SNHLY and CDR2 as FYNNEI. V trimming: 5 bases; J trimming: 4 bases; junction bases outside the gene matches: 4. CDR3 length: 14 residues. Reverse transcription of extracted RNA yielded cDNA, which provided the sequencing template. TCRdb's copy holds only in-frame clones and misses some; the assay was immunoSEQ multiplex PCR. There are some 170,000 clones in the sample; less than 75% occur only once, and 9.5% to 12% lies in the top ten. Collected material from alopecia areata patients comprised lesional scalp punch biopsies and peripheral blood. The TCR was taken from a human donor with alopecia areata. The sequencing used CD8+ T cells sorted from blood, collected at week 0. V is TRBV2 and J is TRBJ1-4, with TRBD1 matching over 7 bases. This CDR3 is CASSPTGNNEKLFF. The CDR3 region has the DNA TGTGCCAGCAGTCCGACAGGGAATAATGAAAAACTGTTTTTT.